The 20 T cell receptor beta chains given below trace back to one sample, sequenced in a study of blood T cell repertoires in COVID-19. TCRdb keeps only in-frame clones here, not all; method: immunoSEQ multiplex PCR. The sample lists just over 300,000 clones; roughly 90% were seen once. The specimen sequenced was peripheral blood. The receptors come from a woman aged 25-40 years with COVID-19, enrolled during active disease.

V usage is TRBV7-6 and J usage is TRBJ2-1; D might be TRBD2 (6 bases). V was shortened by 1 base and J by 0 bases, with 10 bases between the two germline ends. CDR1 and CDR2 from the germline V gene are SGHVS and FNYEAQ. The CDR3 consists of 16 residues. For the CDR3, the DNA is TGTGCCAGCAGCTTAGTGGCGCGGGGCTCCTACAATGAGCAGTTCTTC. Encoded protein: CASSLVARGSYNEQFF.

V usage is TRBV6-6 and J usage is TRBJ1-1, with a weak D call TRBD1 (5 bases). Germline CDR1 reads MNHNY; CDR2 reads SVGAGI (reference sequence). V lost 5 bases to trimming and J lost 1 base, with 11 bases between them. The CDR3 contains 14 residues. The CDR3 region has the DNA TGTGCCAGCAGTACCAGAACAGGGAACACTGAAGCTTTCTTT. Its protein product is CASSTRTGNTEAFF.

V and J are TRBV24-1 and TRBJ1-2, with 10 bases that match TRBD1. This CDR3 is 15 amino acids long. Germline lookup yields CDR1 KGHDR and CDR2 SFDVKD. Unmatched junction bases numbered 3, after V lost 4 bases and J lost 2 bases. CDR3 amino acids: CATSDQDRGNYGYTF. The CDR3 coding sequence is TGTGCCACCAGTGACCAGGACAGGGGGAACTATGGCTACACCTTC.

This chain connects TRBV12-3 or TRBV12-4 to TRBJ2-1, with TRBD2 matching 8 bases. The CDR3 is 12 residues long. V lost 10 bases to trimming and J lost 8 bases; unmatched junction nucleotides: 7. The CDR3 here is CATGGGKDEQFF. In nucleotides, the CDR3 is TGTGCCACGGGCGGGGGGAAAGATGAGCAGTTCTTC.

This clone was seen just once. V usage is TRBV7-6 and J usage is TRBJ2-3; 9 bases are shared with TRBD1. This CDR3 is built from 16 residues. Losses at the gene ends were 5 bases for V and 4 bases for J; bases not matched to a gene: 10. Germline V gives CDR1 SGHVS, CDR2 FNYEAQ. As DNA, the CDR3 is TGTGCCAGCAGCCTACAGGGGGCGCTGGGCGCAGATACGCAGTATTTT. Translation: CASSLQGALGADTQYF.

This chain connects TRBV7-6 to TRBJ2-5; perhaps TRBD1 as D (5 bases). The CDR3 runs 15 residues. Germline V gene sequence: CDR1 SGHVS, CDR2 FNYEAQ. The V end was cut by 1 base, the J end by 5 bases, with 14 bases between. CDR3: CASSLVGPTVETQYF. In DNA, the CDR3 is TGTGCCAGCAGCTTAGTGGGGCCGACAGTGGAGACCCAGTACTTC.

The chain carries TRBV7-9 and TRBJ2-6; a weak D match, TRBD2 (5 bases). Germline lookup yields CDR1 SEHNR and CDR2 FQNEAQ (reference sequence). The CDR3 totals 19 residues. V was pared by 5 bases and J by 3 bases, with 23 bases between. Here the CDR3 reads CASSPSLRVPGFGANVLTF. CDR3 nucleotide sequence: TGTGCCAGCAGCCCGTCTCTCCGAGTGCCGGGATTTGGGGCCAACGTCCTGACTTTC.

V gene TRBV6-1 combines with J gene TRBJ2-7; 12 bases map to TRBD2. The V segment lost 3 bases and the J segment 3 bases; nucleotides outside the gene matches: 0. From germline, CDR1 is MNHNS and CDR2 SASEGT. CDR3 size: 14 residues. The CDR3 is CASSETSGGYEQYF. The CDR3, as DNA: TGTGCCAGCAGTGAGACTAGCGGGGGCTACGAGCAGTACTTC.

The chain joins TRBV29-1 to TRBJ1-2; a weak D match, TRBD1 (6 bases). V lost 3 bases to trimming and J lost 9 bases, with 20 bases between them. The CDR3 runs 14 residues. CDR1 is SQVTM, CDR2 ANQGSEA, per germline. The CDR3 region has the DNA TGCAGCGTTGAGGGGGGGCAGGCTCGGAACAGCTACACCTTC. Translation gives CSVEGGQARNSYTF. The full variable domain, completed using reference TRBV29-1 and TRBJ1-2, is SAVISQKPSRDICQRGTSLTIQCQVDSQVTMMFWYRQQPGQSLTLIATANQGSEATYESGFVIDKFPISRPNLTFSTLTVSNMSPEDSSIYLCSVEGGQARNSYTFGSGTRLTVV.

This clone was seen just once. The chain combines TRBV28 with TRBJ1-1, with a tentative D call TRBD1 (6 bases). Germline CDR1 and CDR2: MDHEN and SYDVKM. The CDR3 totals 17 residues. The V gene lost 7 bases and the J gene lost 1 base, with 22 bases spanning the gap. The CDR3 is CASNLEMGGQKNTEAFF. The CDR3 DNA is TGTGCCAGCAACCTCGAGATGGGGGGGCAAAAGAACACTGAAGCTTTCTTT.

The chain uses TRBV19 and TRBJ1-2; 9 bases match TRBD1. Germline trimming cut 7 bases from V and 2 bases from J; bases unmatched to any gene: 5. This CDR3 has 14 residues. The V gene's germline CDR1 is LNHDA and CDR2 SQIVND (reference sequence). CDR3 sequence reads: CASTAGTGNYGYTF. The CDR3 DNA sequence: TGTGCCAGTACCGCCGGGACAGGGAACTATGGCTACACCTTC.

This clone has only one observation. V usage is TRBV6-5 and J usage is TRBJ1-1, with 8 bases that match TRBD1. CDR1 and CDR2 (germline): MNHEY, SVGAGI. Trimming at V came to 4 bases and at J to 7 bases, leaving 5 bases not matched to a gene. This CDR3 comprises 13 residues. CDR3 residues: CASSWTGPIEAFF. The CDR3 region has the DNA TGTGCCAGCAGTTGGACAGGGCCAATTGAAGCTTTCTTT.

This rearrangement joins TRBV11-2 to TRBJ2-6; D is unresolved. This CDR3 comprises 13 residues. The germline V and J ends were trimmed by 7 bases and 1 base, with 5 bases remaining between them. Germline V CDR1 and CDR2: SGHAT, FQNNGV. This CDR3 is CASTLSGANVLTF. The DNA of the CDR3 is TGTGCCAGCACCCTGTCTGGGGCCAACGTCCTGACTTTC.

The chain has TRBV6-6 and TRBJ1-2, with 10 bases that match TRBD1. CDR1 is MNHNY, CDR2 SVGAGI, per germline (reference sequence). With V trimmed by 5 bases and J by 8 bases, 20 bases remained unmatched. The CDR3 covers 18 residues. CDR3 DNA sequence: TGTGCCAGCAGTCCGACACGCAAACGGGACAGGGGATTTTACGGCTACACCTTC. Translated: CASSPTRKRDRGFYGYTF.

The chain links TRBV20-1 to TRBJ2-3, with TRBD2 identical over 7 bases. Germline lookup yields CDR1 DFQATT and CDR2 SNEGSKA (reference sequence). The CDR3 extends over 15 amino acids. After removal of 3 bases from V and 4 bases from J, the junction contained 10 bases not matched to a gene. CDR3 bases: TGCAGTGCTAGTGGGGGGGACTTACCCCCAGATACGCAGTATTTT. Translated, it gives CSASGGDLPPDTQYF.

The chain links TRBV2 to TRBJ1-1; D unclear. The length of the CDR3 is 14 residues. V lost 1 base, J lost 6 bases, and 12 bases lay in between. Germline V gives CDR1 SNHLY, CDR2 FYNNEI. The CDR3 here is CASSEEGGRSEAFF. The CDR3 coding sequence is TGTGCCAGCAGTGAAGAGGGAGGGAGATCTGAAGCTTTCTTT.

The CDR3 DNA reads TGTGCCAGCAGCTTGTGGAGGTCCTATAATTCACCCCTCCACTTT. It is translated as CASSLWRSYNSPLHF. This chain uses TRBV5-6 with TRBJ1-6; no definite D call. The germline V gene has CDR1 SGHDT and CDR2 YYEEEE. Trimming took off 1 base at V and 1 base at J, with 6 bases between the two ends. This CDR3 spans 15 amino acids. Full variable domain (rest looked up from reference TRBV5-6 and TRBJ1-6): DAGVTQSPTHLIKTRGQQVTLRCSPKSGHDTVSWYQQALGQGPQFIFQYYEEEERQRGNFPDRFSGHQFPNYSSELNVNALLLGDSALYLCASSLWRSYNSPLHFGNGTRLTVT.

The chain links TRBV10-2 to TRBJ1-2; 7 positions match TRBD1. The J segment lost 4 bases and the V segment lost 0 bases, leaving 8 bases of the junction unmatched. The CDR3 is made up of 16 amino acids. Germline values: CDR1 WSHSY, CDR2 SAAADI. As DNA, the CDR3 is TGCGCCAGCAGTGAGTCGAGAGGGGGCGGACCCTATGGCTACACCTTC. Amino acid sequence: CASSESRGGGPYGYTF.

The chain joins TRBV28 to TRBJ2-5, with D maybe TRBD2 (7 bases). V was shortened by 6 bases and J by 7 bases, with 21 bases between the two germline ends. The CDR3 runs 15 residues. Per germline, CDR1 MDHEN and CDR2 SYDVKM. CDR3 sequence (DNA): TGTGCCAGCAGCTCGGCGGGGGCAAGCCAGGGGACCCAGTACTTC. This gives the protein CASSSAGASQGTQYF.

V and J are TRBV3-1 (or the pseudogene TRBV3-2) and TRBJ1-2; 9 nucleotides line up with TRBD1. The CDR3 runs to 13 residues. In germline, CDR1 is LGHDT, CDR2 YNNKEL (reference sequence). After removal of 5 bases from V and 8 bases from J, the junction contained 6 bases not matched to a gene. The CDR3 region is CASSAGQGKGYTF. The CDR3 nucleotides are TGTGCCAGCAGCGCGGGACAGGGAAAGGGCTACACCTTC.